The next 21 T cell receptor beta chains were all read from a single sample in a study of T cell responses to AZD1222 COVID-19 vaccine. Profiled with immunoSEQ multiplex PCR; TCRdb holds only in-frame clones, not every one. There are some 92,000 clones in the sample; around nine tenths occur only once, and 5.2% lies in the top ten. Sequencing used peripheral blood, obtained on day 0 of MenACWY control vaccination. Receptors were obtained from an adult in good health.

The chain uses TRBV20-1 and TRBJ1-1; no firm D call. Germline V gene sequence: CDR1 DFQATT, CDR2 SNEGSKA (reference sequence). Trimming pared 8 bases from V and 3 bases from J, leaving 10 bases between. The CDR3 has 11 amino acids. The CDR3 DNA sequence: TGCAGTTGCCTTTCAGACACTGAAGCTTTCTTT. Its protein product is CSCLSDTEAFF.

The DNA of the CDR3 is TGTGCCGCGAAGGGGGCAGATACGCAGTATTTT. Translated: CAAKGADTQYF. This chain uses TRBV28 with TRBJ2-3, with D maybe TRBD1 (6 bases). The CDR3 has 11 amino acids. Germline V CDR1 and CDR2: MDHEN, SYDVKM. Trimming stripped 11 bases from V and 4 bases from J, with 10 bases between.

V gene TRBV7-8 combines with J gene TRBJ1-1; 7 bases match TRBD1. Germline V gene sequence: CDR1 SGHVS, CDR2 FQNEAQ. CDR3 length: 14 amino acids. With V trimmed by 5 bases and J by 4 bases, 7 bases remained unmatched. CDR3 coding DNA: TGTGCCAGCAGCCCATTTCAGGGGGGCACTGAAGCTTTCTTT. It encodes CASSPFQGGTEAFF.

The chain links TRBV28 to TRBJ1-2; D is possibly TRBD1 (6 bases). CDR1 is MDHEN, CDR2 SYDVKM, per germline. The CDR3 covers 15 residues. The V end was cut by 4 bases, the J end by 3 bases, with 15 bases between. As DNA, the CDR3 is TGTGCCAGCAGTTCCCCAACAGGGTGGGACTATGGCTACACCTTC. As protein: CASSSPTGWDYGYTF.

V gene TRBV18 combines with J gene TRBJ2-7, with D unresolved. V was shortened by 2 bases and J by 0 bases, with 5 bases between the two germline ends. The germline CDR1 and CDR2 sequences are KGHSH and LQKENI. The CDR3 contains 13 residues. DNA of the CDR3: TGTGCCAGCTCACCAACTCCCTCCTACGAGCAGTACTTC. Protein product: CASSPTPSYEQYF.

The V call is TRBV18, the J call TRBJ2-2, with 8 bases fitting TRBD1. The germline gives CDR1 KGHSH, CDR2 LQKENI. There are 15 residues in the CDR3. J was trimmed by 6 bases and V by 3 bases; bases with no gene match: 6. The CDR3 reads CASSPSTGEAGELFF. In nucleotides, the CDR3 is TGTGCCAGCTCACCGTCGACAGGGGAGGCCGGGGAGCTGTTTTTT.

The chain employs TRBV5-1 and TRBJ2-7; 7 nucleotides agree with TRBD1. The CDR3 has 16 amino acids. From germline, CDR1 is SGHRS and CDR2 YFSETQ. V was pared by 0 bases and J by 2 bases, with 8 bases of the junction left unmatched. Here the CDR3 reads CASSLAGGSLAYEQYF. The CDR3, as DNA: TGCGCCAGCAGCTTGGCAGGGGGTTCCTTAGCCTACGAGCAGTACTTC.

The genes are TRBV10-3 and TRBJ1-1, with D tentatively TRBD1 (5 bases). The CDR3 loop spans 13 amino acids. Trimming cost V 6 bases and J 1 base, with 9 bases left between them. Looked up from germline, CDR1 is ENHRY and CDR2 is SYGVKD. For the CDR3, the DNA is TGTGCCATCAGCTTACAGGAGAACACTGAAGCTTTCTTT. It yields the protein CAISLQENTEAFF.

The chain combines TRBV7-3 with TRBJ2-1; 10 bases line up with TRBD2. The CDR3 is 15 residues long. Germline-derived CDR1 and CDR2 are SGHTA and FQGTGA. V was clipped by 6 bases and J by 5 bases; unmatched bases: 7. The CDR3: CASRKGLAGDNEQFF. CDR3 DNA: TGTGCCAGCAGGAAGGGGCTAGCGGGGGACAATGAGCAGTTCTTC.

This clone was counted once. The chain links TRBV2 to TRBJ2-1; D ambiguous. The V gene's germline CDR1 is SNHLY and CDR2 FYNNEI. V shed 7 bases and J shed 4 bases, with 11 bases lying between them. There are 13 residues in the CDR3. The CDR3 protein is CASNFLPYNEQFF. As DNA, the CDR3 is TGTGCCAGCAACTTCCTTCCTTACAATGAGCAGTTCTTC.

The gene calls are TRBV28 and TRBJ2-5, with a tentative D call TRBD1 (6 bases). CDR3 length: 13 amino acids. Germline CDR1 reads MDHEN; CDR2 reads SYDVKM. With 5 bases removed from V and 2 bases from J, the gap between germline ends came to 9 bases. The CDR3 loop is CASSLGQQETQYF. For the CDR3, the DNA is TGTGCCAGCAGTCTCGGACAGCAAGAGACCCAGTACTTC.

This CDR3 reads CSVAEGLTEAFF. The CDR3 DNA sequence: TGCAGCGTGGCGGAGGGGCTTACTGAAGCTTTCTTT. V and J are TRBV29-1 and TRBJ1-1; D might be TRBD1 (5 bases). The CDR3 runs 12 residues. The V end lost 6 bases, the J end lost 5 bases, and 13 bases lay between the germline ends. The germline CDR1 and CDR2 sequences are SQVTM and ANQGSEA.

This sequence joins TRBV28 and TRBJ2-7, with D perhaps matching TRBD1 (5 bases). V dropped 6 bases and J dropped 5 bases, with 20 bases sitting between them. CDR1 and CDR2 (germline): MDHEN, SYDVKM. This CDR3 contains 15 residues. In DNA, the CDR3 is TGTGCCAGCAGCCCCCACTCGACAGTCTTCGACGAGCAGTACTTC. Translation gives CASSPHSTVFDEQYF.

The rearrangement uses TRBV18 and TRBJ2-3, with 8 bases that match TRBD2. V shed 2 bases, J shed 1 base, and the junction held 5 bases outside the gene matches. This CDR3 region has 16 residues. From germline, CDR1 is KGHSH and CDR2 LQKENI. CDR3 residues: CASSPRAGGGTDTQYF. CDR3 coding DNA: TGTGCCAGCTCACCAAGGGCGGGGGGCGGCACAGATACGCAGTATTTT.

The chain has TRBV3-1 (or the pseudogene TRBV3-2) and TRBJ1-6; no reliable D call. CDR1 is LGHDT and CDR2 is YNNKEL in the germline V gene (reference sequence). This CDR3 region has 14 residues. Trimming pared 0 bases from V and 10 bases from J, leaving 10 bases between. The CDR3 sequence is CASSQERGNSPLHF. Written as DNA, the CDR3 is TGTGCCAGCAGCCAAGAACGAGGAAACTCACCCCTCCACTTT.

The chain employs TRBV5-4 and TRBJ1-2; TRBD1 matches 9 bases. Germline loops: CDR1 SGHNT, CDR2 YYREEE (reference sequence). Trimming removed 5 bases from V and 3 bases from J; junction bases left unmatched: 5. The CDR3 has 14 residues. For the CDR3, the DNA is TGTGCCAGCAGTTTACAGGGGGCTGACTATGGCTACACCTTC. Its translation: CASSLQGADYGYTF.

The chain is built from TRBV2 and TRBJ1-4, with TRBD1 as a possible D gene (5 bases). CDR1 is SNHLY, CDR2 FYNNEI, per germline. V was cut by 3 bases and J by 8 bases, with 22 bases left in between. The CDR3 consists of 17 residues. The CDR3 spells CASSDNSGTAVREKLFF. CDR3 in DNA: TGTGCCAGCAGTGACAACTCCGGGACGGCGGTGCGGGAAAAACTGTTTTTT.

The J gene is TRBJ1-1, the V gene TRBV6-5; TRBD1 matches 8 bases. The CDR3 length is 12 residues. Germline loops: CDR1 MNHEY, CDR2 SVGAGI. J was trimmed by 5 bases and V by 7 bases; bases with no gene match: 3. The chain's CDR3 is CASTTGVTEAFF. CDR3 bases: TGTGCCAGCACGACAGGGGTTACTGAAGCTTTCTTT.

The chain uses TRBV7-8 and TRBJ2-7; no clear D. Germline CDR1 and CDR2: SGHVS and FQNEAQ. The CDR3 spans 12 residues. Trimming shortened V by 5 bases and J by 4 bases, and 9 bases separated the two germline ends. In nucleotides, the CDR3 is TGTGCCAGCAGCATTAGGTCGTACGAGCAGTACTTC. Protein sequence: CASSIRSYEQYF.

The genes are TRBV18 and TRBJ2-3, with D possibly matching TRBD2 (5 bases). Germline CDR1 and CDR2: KGHSH and LQKENI. The V end was cut by 3 bases, the J end by 2 bases, with 9 bases between. The CDR3 has 14 residues. This CDR3 reads CASSPYDYTDTQYF. The CDR3 DNA reads as TGTGCCAGCTCACCCTATGACTACACAGATACGCAGTATTTT.

This sequence joins TRBV18 and TRBJ1-2; 11 bases map to TRBD1. The V segment lost 3 bases and the J segment 4 bases; nucleotides outside the gene matches: 7. Per germline, CDR1 KGHSH and CDR2 LQKENI. CDR3 size: 16 residues. CDR3 residues: CASSPGTGGTIYGYTF. The CDR3 DNA is TGTGCCAGCTCACCCGGGACAGGGGGAACTATCTATGGCTACACCTTC.